This TCR beta chain was captured in a study of blood T cells in healthy people across ages. About 10 milliliters was the volume of peripheral blood drawn from each donor. CDR3 length equals 13 residues. Germline-derived CDR1 and CDR2 are LGHDT and YNNKEL (reference sequence). V lost 5 bases, J lost 7 bases, and 14 bases lay in between. This clonotype has a handful of counts. Alongside a J-beta primer mix, a sample-barcoded 5' primer served in a second PCR lasting 7 to 11 cycles. TCRdb re-derived calls from the 5' RACE reads in MiXCR, one entry per CDR3 protein. Among about 1.1 million distinct CDR3 sequences listed, around two fifths were seen once.

The J gene is TRBJ2-5, the V gene TRBV3-1; no clear D gene. The sequenced material came from blood. The TCR sequence derives from a man aged 18 to 29 in good health. In DNA, the CDR3 is TGTGCCAGCAGCTTTCGGTCCCCGGGGACCCAGTACTTC. Amino acids: CASSFRSPGTQYF.